This T cell receptor (beta chain) was retrieved from a study of T cells in Graves' hyperthyroidism and ophthalmopathy. In this sample, this clonotype turned up many times. The CDR3 regions of TCR beta were amplified from RNA transcripts. TCR CDR3 underwent first-round RT-PCR with the HTBI primer set. TCRdb re-derived calls from the multiplex PCR reads in MiXCR, one entry per CDR3 protein. The sample has hundreds of thousands of distinct CDR3 sequences, over 12% seen once; the top ten hold less than 15%. The clonotype originates from a young man with Graves' ophthalmopathy. Sequenced: blood.

The CDR3 bases are TGTGCCAGCAGCCAGGGACAGGCCCTCTATGGCTACACCTTC. This sequence encodes CASSQGQALYGYTF. V usage is TRBV3-1 and J usage is TRBJ1-2, with 8 bases lining up with TRBD1. Trimming cost V 3 bases and J 4 bases; bases outside gene matches: 4. In germline, CDR1 is LGHDT, CDR2 YNNKEL (reference sequence). CDR3 length: 14 residues.